This TCR beta chain was retrieved from a study of glioma-infiltrating T cells. Points from the study as a whole: Gliomas, especially low-grade, showed above-expected tissue-blood divergence; non-neoplastic patients showed below. CDR3 overlap between tissue and blood was very small.

Using RNA template, CDR3s of TCR alpha and beta were amplified with iRepertoire arm-PCR. TCRdb re-called the multiplex PCR reads with MiXCR, one entry per CDR3 protein. The sample gives approximately 140,000 distinct CDR3 sequences, 24% of which show up once; about a quarter is in the top ten. As concerns this clonotype: The antigen remains undetermined.

The V and J ends lost 0 bases and 0 bases, in that order; junction bases with no gene match: 4. The CDR3 runs 17 residues. Germline V CDR1 and CDR2: MGHRA, YSYEKL. This chain joins TRBV4-1 and TRBJ1-3; 8 bases are a match to TRBD1. Sequences were obtained from glioma tissue, nonneoplastic brain tissue, or PBMCs (not recorded which). The sequence derives from a human donor with low-grade glioma or glioblastoma, undergoing nonglioma brain surgery, or in good health (not recorded which). CDR3 in DNA: TGCGCCAGCAGCCAAGACCCGACAGGGGACTCTGGAAACACCATATATTTT. Residues: CASSQDPTGDSGNTIYF.